This T cell receptor beta chain was profiled in a study of T-cell memory formation after mild COVID-19. As for the study in general: Across donors, TCR clusters were largely donor specific.

Germline V gene data show CDR1 as SGHKS and CDR2 as YYEKEE (reference sequence). V lost 2 bases, J lost 4 bases, and 12 bases lay in between. The CDR3 runs to 14 residues. TCRdb re-analysed the 5' RACE reads in MiXCR, keeping a single row per CDR3 protein. The sample includes about 360,000 distinct CDR3 sequences, around 15% of them seen just once. Whole-study results and caveats: Researchers found some responding clones in pre-infection memory, a sign that cross-reactive memory joined.

This clonotype was picked up many times. No antigen is known for it. Sequenced sample: PBMCs or a T cell subset sorted from them (not recorded which). The rearrangement uses TRBV5-5 and TRBJ2-5; no clear D gene. The sequence was collected from a man younger than 35 who had mild COVID-19 (a few samples of this study predate the infection). Cell type and time point are not known. CDR3 in DNA: TGTGCCAGCAGCTTTGGCAACCTGGGAGAGACCCAGTACTTC. Its translation is CASSFGNLGETQYF.